Sequencing of this T cell receptor beta chain was carried out in a study of CD8+ T cells in alopecia areata. Whole-study context: C3H/HeJ donors aged about 6-12 months with spontaneous alopecia supplied skin grafted onto roughly 6-10-week-old female C3H/HeJ mice.

CDR1 and CDR2 from the germline V gene are MNHDT and YYDKIL. The CDR3 runs to 13 residues. RNA was extracted and reverse transcribed into cDNA as the sequencing template. Profiling relied on immunoSEQ multiplex PCR, and the TCRdb table lists in-frame clones only, not all of them. Altogether about 120,000 clones were found in the sample, and no singletons occur. This clone was seen only a few times. No antigen is known for it. Gene names follow the mouse nomenclature. From the germline J gene comes the end of the CDR3, since the read stops 4 residues before it. General observations from the study: Among patients, TCR sharing was less clear than in mice, a difference possibly due in part to HLA diversity in the patient population.

This sequence originates from a C3H/HeJ mouse with alopecia areata. The mouse strain carries the MHC haplotype H2-k. Sequencing input: lesional skin. The chain is built from TRBV17 and TRBJ2-7; D is undetermined. CDR3 loop: CASSRDQRYEQYF. Partial CDR3 DNA: TGTGCTAGCAGTAGAGATCAGCGTTAT.